One T cell receptor (beta chain) is described in this entry. Antigen: not known. This CDR3 has 15 amino acids. Trimming shortened V by 0 bases and J by 5 bases, and 11 bases separated the two germline ends. CDR1 and CDR2 from the germline V gene are LGHNA and YNFKEQ. The data derive from a study of cytomegalovirus exposure and HLA in healthy donors. General study findings and limits: In an earlier analysis, most TCR beta V segments were productive about 87% or about 30% of the time. The investigators catalogued some 160 TCR beta chains as cytomegalovirus-associated.

60 Vbeta and 13 Jbeta primers were used in PCR. The repertoire was sequenced with immunoSEQ multiplex PCR; TCRdb's copy has only in-frame clones and lacks some. The table lists 210,000 or so clones, about three quarters of them singletons. Donors had nominal health at sampling but likely had unrecorded immune exposures. The sequenced sample was PBMCs. The receptor comes from a man aged 18 to 30 in good health and CMV-seronegative. The chain carries TRBV4-2 and TRBJ1-5; a weak D match, TRBD1 (5 bases). CDR3: CASSQDPGNHQPQHF. As DNA, the CDR3 is TGTGCCAGCAGCCAAGATCCAGGGAACCATCAGCCCCAGCATTTT.